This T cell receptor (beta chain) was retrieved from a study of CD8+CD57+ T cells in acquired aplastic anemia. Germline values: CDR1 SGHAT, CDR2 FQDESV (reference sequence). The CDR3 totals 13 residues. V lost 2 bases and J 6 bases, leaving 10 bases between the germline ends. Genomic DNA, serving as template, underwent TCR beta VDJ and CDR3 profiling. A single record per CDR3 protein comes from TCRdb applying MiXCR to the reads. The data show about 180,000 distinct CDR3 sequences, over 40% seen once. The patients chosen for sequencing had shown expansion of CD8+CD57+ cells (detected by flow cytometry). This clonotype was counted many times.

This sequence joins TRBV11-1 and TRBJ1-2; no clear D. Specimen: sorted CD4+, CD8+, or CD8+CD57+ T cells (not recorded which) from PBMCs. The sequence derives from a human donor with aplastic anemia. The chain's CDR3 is CASSLLESHGYTF. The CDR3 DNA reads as TGTGCCAGCAGCTTATTAGAGAGCCATGGCTACACCTTC.